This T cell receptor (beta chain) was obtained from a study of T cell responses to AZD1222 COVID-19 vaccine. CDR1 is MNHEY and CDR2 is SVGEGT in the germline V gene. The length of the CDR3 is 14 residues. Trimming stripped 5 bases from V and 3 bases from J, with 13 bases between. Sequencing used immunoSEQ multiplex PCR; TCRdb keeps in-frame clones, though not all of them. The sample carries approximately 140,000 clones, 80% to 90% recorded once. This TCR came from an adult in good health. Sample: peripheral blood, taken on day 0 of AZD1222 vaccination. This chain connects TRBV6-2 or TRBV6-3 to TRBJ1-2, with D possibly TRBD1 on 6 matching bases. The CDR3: CASSRTANYYGYTF. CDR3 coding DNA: TGTGCCAGCAGTAGGACAGCAAATTACTATGGCTACACCTTC.